This entry features one T cell receptor beta chain sequence. This CDR3 comprises 15 residues. Germline lookup yields CDR1 MNHNS and CDR2 SASEGT. The trim removed 5 bases at V and 3 bases at J, leaving 7 bases unmatched. This sample stems from a study of cytomegalovirus exposure and HLA in healthy donors. The PCR employed 60 Vbeta primers together with 13 Jbeta primers. The protocol was immunoSEQ multiplex PCR, while the TCRdb copy is restricted to in-frame clones and leaves out a portion. The sample contains 150,000 or so clones, nearly 80% of which appear only once. The sequencing input was PBMCs. This rearrangement joins TRBV6-1 to TRBJ2-7, with 10 bases that match TRBD2. The TCR originated in a young man in good health and CMV-seropositive. As DNA, the CDR3 is TGTGCCAGCAGTCTCTGGGCTAGCGGGGGCTACGAGCAGTACTTC. Its protein is CASSLWASGGYEQYF.